These T cell receptor beta chains were read from a single sample in a study of CD8+CD57+ T cells in acquired aplastic anemia. One entry per CDR3 protein results from TCRdb running MiXCR on the reads. Of a few hundred thousand distinct CDR3 sequences detected, roughly 53% appear once; the ten largest clones hold approximately 1.2%. The material sequenced was sorted CD4+, CD8+, or CD8+CD57+ T cells (not recorded which) from PBMCs. Source of these receptors: a human donor with aplastic anemia. The CDR3 runs from the conserved cysteine through the conserved F or W. Each record gives: D gene, J gene, CDR3 length, clone size, V gene, CDR3 DNA, CDR3 protein. D genes are given only for firm matches. Expanded clones are given a class, and other clones once, few, many or no size at all.

d_gene: -; j_gene: TRBJ2-6; len: 16; abundance: -; v_gene: TRBV12-3/TRBV12-4; CDR3nt: TGTGCCAGCAGTTTAGCCAGAACCCTTCCTGCCAACGTCCTGACTTTC; CDR3aa: CASSLARTLPANVLTF
d_gene: TRBD2; j_gene: TRBJ2-7; len: 14; abundance: once; v_gene: TRBV5-1; CDR3nt: TGCGCCAGCAGTTGGACTAGCGGATCCTACGAGCAGTACTTC; CDR3aa: CASSWTSGSYEQYF
d_gene: -; j_gene: TRBJ2-7; len: 11; abundance: once; v_gene: TRBV24-1; CDR3nt: TGTGCCGTCGGACAGTCCTACGAGCAGTACTTC; CDR3aa: CAVGQSYEQYF
d_gene: -; j_gene: TRBJ1-2; len: 12; abundance: -; v_gene: TRBV20-1; CDR3nt: TGCAGTGCTGGGCAGCCAAACTATGGCTACACCTTC; CDR3aa: CSAGQPNYGYTF
d_gene: -; j_gene: TRBJ1-2; len: 14; abundance: few; v_gene: TRBV2; CDR3nt: TGTGCCAGCAGGACGGCAGGACGAGGCTATGGCTACACCTTC; CDR3aa: CASRTAGRGYGYTF
d_gene: TRBD2; j_gene: TRBJ2-5; len: 15; abundance: once; v_gene: TRBV5-1; CDR3nt: TGCGCCAGCAGCCCGGAGACTAGCGCCCAAGAGACCCAGTACTTC; CDR3aa: CASSPETSAQETQYF
d_gene: -; j_gene: TRBJ2-7; len: 16; abundance: -; v_gene: TRBV7-8; CDR3nt: TGTGCCAGCAGCTTGGTAGAACCGCCCGGCGTCTACGAGCAGTACTTC; CDR3aa: CASSLVEPPGVYEQYF
d_gene: -; j_gene: TRBJ2-3; len: 14; abundance: -; v_gene: TRBV11-2; CDR3nt: TGTGCCAGCAGCTTAGTTACAAAGGCAGATACGCAGTATTTT; CDR3aa: CASSLVTKADTQYF
d_gene: TRBD2; j_gene: TRBJ2-5; len: 13; abundance: -; v_gene: TRBV20-1; CDR3nt: TGCAGTGGACAACTAGCGGGGGAAGAGACCCAGTACTTC; CDR3aa: CSGQLAGEETQYF
d_gene: -; j_gene: TRBJ2-1; len: 13; abundance: few; v_gene: TRBV24-1; CDR3nt: TGTGCCACCAGTGACTCCCGGCTCAATGAGCAGTTCTTC; CDR3aa: CATSDSRLNEQFF
d_gene: TRBD1; j_gene: TRBJ2-6; len: 17; abundance: -; v_gene: TRBV9; CDR3nt: TGTGCCAGCAGCGCCAGCCCAGACAGGGTTGGGGCCAACGTCCTGACTTTC; CDR3aa: CASSASPDRVGANVLTF
d_gene: TRBD2; j_gene: TRBJ2-3; len: 16; abundance: many; v_gene: TRBV24-1; CDR3nt: TGTGCCACCAGTGACGCTAGCGGGAGGGCCCCAGATACGCAGTATTTT; CDR3aa: CATSDASGRAPDTQYF
d_gene: -; j_gene: TRBJ2-1; len: 15; abundance: -; v_gene: TRBV7-3; CDR3nt: TGTGCCAGCAGCCTAACCCCAGCGAAAGGGATTGAGCAGTTCTTC; CDR3aa: CASSLTPAKGIEQFF
d_gene: -; j_gene: TRBJ2-5; len: 14; abundance: many; v_gene: TRBV20-1; CDR3nt: TGCAGTGCTAAACCGGGACCCCAAAGGGAGACCCAGTACTTC; CDR3aa: CSAKPGPQRETQYF
d_gene: -; j_gene: TRBJ2-7; len: 13; abundance: -; v_gene: TRBV5-1; CDR3nt: TGTGCCAGCAGCTTAGTGGGACCCTACGAGCAGTACTTC; CDR3aa: CASSLVGPYEQYF
d_gene: -; j_gene: TRBJ2-7; len: 12; abundance: -; v_gene: TRBV12-3/TRBV12-4; CDR3nt: TGTGCCAGCAGATCAGACTCCTACGAGCAGTACTTC; CDR3aa: CASRSDSYEQYF
d_gene: -; j_gene: TRBJ1-2; len: 12; abundance: few; v_gene: TRBV5-1; CDR3nt: TGCGCCAGCAGCTTGATGGGAGGTGGCTACACCTTC; CDR3aa: CASSLMGGGYTF
d_gene: -; j_gene: TRBJ1-1; len: 11; abundance: many; v_gene: TRBV6-5; CDR3nt: TGTGCGGCGGGCGCGGGCACTGAAGCTTTCTTT; CDR3aa: CAAGAGTEAFF
d_gene: -; j_gene: TRBJ1-3; len: 14; abundance: -; v_gene: TRBV2; CDR3nt: TGTGCCAGCAGGGCTGGGGGAACGGGAAACACCATATATTTT; CDR3aa: CASRAGGTGNTIYF
d_gene: -; j_gene: TRBJ2-3; len: 17; abundance: -; v_gene: TRBV19; CDR3nt: TGTGCCAGTAGTTGGGGGCCGGGGACTTCTAGCACGGATACGCAGTATTTT; CDR3aa: CASSWGPGTSSTDTQYF
d_gene: -; j_gene: TRBJ2-1; len: 15; abundance: many; v_gene: TRBV10-1; CDR3nt: TGCGCCCGGCGATACGGGGGTTTCTCGGCCTTTCCTGAGTTCTTC; CDR3aa: CARRYGGFSAFPEFF
d_gene: -; j_gene: TRBJ1-1; len: 15; abundance: -; v_gene: TRBV5-4; CDR3nt: TGTGCCAGCAGCTTGGTGGGGCAGGGGTGGGCTGAAGCTTTCTTT; CDR3aa: CASSLVGQGWAEAFF
d_gene: -; j_gene: TRBJ2-7; len: 13; abundance: -; v_gene: TRBV7-8; CDR3nt: TGTGCCAGCAGCTTGGACAGCACCTACGAGCAGTACTTC; CDR3aa: CASSLDSTYEQYF
d_gene: -; j_gene: TRBJ2-7; len: 12; abundance: -; v_gene: TRBV7-3; CDR3nt: TGTGCCAGCAGCCCCGTACCCTACGAGCAGTACTTC; CDR3aa: CASSPVPYEQYF
d_gene: -; j_gene: TRBJ1-2; len: 13; abundance: many; v_gene: TRBV6-5; CDR3nt: TGTGCCAGCAGTTACACTTGGACATCTGGCTACACCTTC; CDR3aa: CASSYTWTSGYTF